This T cell receptor beta chain was found in a study of T cell responses to AZD1222 COVID-19 vaccine. Assay used: immunoSEQ multiplex PCR; TCRdb lists only in-frame clones, some missing. The sample shows 120,000 to 150,000 clones, about 88% of them seen only once. To note about this clone: Antigen specificity is unknown.

General study results and limits: Seropositive AZD1222 recipients at baseline numbered only five or six. Spike-specific TCR breadth and depth were elevated following two AZD1222 doses. In a largely white British group with more females than males, clonal diversity was possibly underestimated. CD4 TCRs associated with vaccination spanned spike, dominating at 160-218 and 743-854.

This CDR3 has 13 residues. J was trimmed by 7 bases and V by 7 bases; bases with no gene match: 7. Germline V gene data show CDR1 as SNHLY and CDR2 as FYNNEI. The sequencing used peripheral blood, collected 28 days after the second AZD1222 dose. The source of this sequence is an adult who received the AZD1222 COVID-19 vaccine. The chain joins TRBV2 to TRBJ2-1; TRBD2 matches 7 bases. The CDR3 DNA reads as TGTGCCAGCATCGAGACTAGCTGGAATGAGCAGTTCTTC. Translation gives CASIETSWNEQFF.